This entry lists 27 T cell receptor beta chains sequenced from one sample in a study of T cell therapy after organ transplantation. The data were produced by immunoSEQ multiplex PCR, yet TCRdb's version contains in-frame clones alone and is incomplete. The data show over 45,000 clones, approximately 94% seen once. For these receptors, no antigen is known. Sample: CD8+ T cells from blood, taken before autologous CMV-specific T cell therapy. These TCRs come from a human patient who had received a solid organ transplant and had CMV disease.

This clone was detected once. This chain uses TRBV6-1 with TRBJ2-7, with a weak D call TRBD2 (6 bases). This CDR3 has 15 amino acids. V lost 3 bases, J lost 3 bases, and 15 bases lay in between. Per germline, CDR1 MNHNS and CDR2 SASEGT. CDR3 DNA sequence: TGTGCCAGCAGTGAGTGGGAAGGAGGGTTCTACGAGCAGTACTTC. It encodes CASSEWEGGFYEQYF.

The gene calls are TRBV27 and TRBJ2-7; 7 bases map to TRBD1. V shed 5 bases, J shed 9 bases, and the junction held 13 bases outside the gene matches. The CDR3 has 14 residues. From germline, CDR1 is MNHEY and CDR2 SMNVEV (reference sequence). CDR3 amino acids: CASSPELTGLGQYF. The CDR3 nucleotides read TGTGCCAGCAGTCCCGAACTGACAGGGTTGGGGCAGTACTTC.

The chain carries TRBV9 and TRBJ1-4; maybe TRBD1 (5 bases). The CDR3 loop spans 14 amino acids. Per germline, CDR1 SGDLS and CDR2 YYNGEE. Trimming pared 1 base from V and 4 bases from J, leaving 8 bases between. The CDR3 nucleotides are TGTGCCAGCAGCGTAACAGACAGTAATGAAAAACTGTTTTTT. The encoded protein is CASSVTDSNEKLFF. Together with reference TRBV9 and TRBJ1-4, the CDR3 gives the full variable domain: DSGVTQTPKHLITATGQRVTLRCSPRSGDLSVYWYQQSLDQGLQFLIQYYNGEERAKGNILERFSAQQFPDLHSELNLSSLELGDSALYFCASSVTDSNEKLFFGSGTQLSVL.

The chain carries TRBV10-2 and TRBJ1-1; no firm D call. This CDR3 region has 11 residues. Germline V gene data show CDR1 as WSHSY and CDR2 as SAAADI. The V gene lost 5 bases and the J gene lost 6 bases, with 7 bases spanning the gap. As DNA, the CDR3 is TGCGCCAGCAGTTATGGAGCTGAAGCTTTCTTT. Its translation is CASSYGAEAFF.

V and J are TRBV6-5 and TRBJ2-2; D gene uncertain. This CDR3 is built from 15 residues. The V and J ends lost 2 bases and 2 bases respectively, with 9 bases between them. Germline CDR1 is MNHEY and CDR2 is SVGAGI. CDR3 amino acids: CASSYSPENTGELFF. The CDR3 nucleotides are TGTGCCAGCAGTTACAGCCCGGAAAACACCGGGGAGCTGTTTTTT.

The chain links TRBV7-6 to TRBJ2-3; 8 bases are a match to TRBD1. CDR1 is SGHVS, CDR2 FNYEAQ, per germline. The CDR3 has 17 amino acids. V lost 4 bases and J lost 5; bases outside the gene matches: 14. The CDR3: CASSSYVTGGKGDTQYF. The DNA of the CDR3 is TGTGCCAGCAGCTCGTACGTAACAGGGGGGAAAGGAGATACGCAGTATTTT. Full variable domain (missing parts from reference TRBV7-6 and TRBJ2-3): GAGVSQSPRYKVTKRGQDVALRCDPISGHVSLYWYRQALGQGPEFLTYFNYEAQQDKSGLPNDRFSAERPEGSISTLTIQRTEQRDSAMYRCASSSYVTGGKGDTQYFGPGTRLTVL.

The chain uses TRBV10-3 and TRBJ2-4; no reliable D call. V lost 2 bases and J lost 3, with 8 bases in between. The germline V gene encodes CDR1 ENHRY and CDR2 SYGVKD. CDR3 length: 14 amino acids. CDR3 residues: CAISEIRDKNIQYF. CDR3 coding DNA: TGTGCCATCAGTGAGATAAGGGACAAAAACATTCAGTACTTC.

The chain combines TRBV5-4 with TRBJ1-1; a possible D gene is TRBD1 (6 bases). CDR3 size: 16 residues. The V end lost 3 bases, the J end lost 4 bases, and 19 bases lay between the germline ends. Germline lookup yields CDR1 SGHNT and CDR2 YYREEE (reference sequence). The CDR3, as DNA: TGTGCCAGCAGCTCCTGGGGACACATGGGGACCACTGAAGCTTTCTTT. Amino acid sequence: CASSSWGHMGTTEAFF. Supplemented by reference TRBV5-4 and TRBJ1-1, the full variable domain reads ETGVTQSPTHLIKTRGQQVTLRCSSQSGHNTVSWYQQALGQGPQFIFQYYREEENGRGNFPPRFSGLQFPNYSSELNVNALELDDSALYLCASSSWGHMGTTEAFFGQGTRLTVV.

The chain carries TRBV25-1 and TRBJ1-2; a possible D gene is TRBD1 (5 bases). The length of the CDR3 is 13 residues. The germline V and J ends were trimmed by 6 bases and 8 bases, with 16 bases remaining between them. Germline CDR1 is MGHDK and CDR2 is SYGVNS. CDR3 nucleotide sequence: TGTGCCAGCAGGCAAGGGGAATTGGACGGCTACACCTTC. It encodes CASRQGELDGYTF.

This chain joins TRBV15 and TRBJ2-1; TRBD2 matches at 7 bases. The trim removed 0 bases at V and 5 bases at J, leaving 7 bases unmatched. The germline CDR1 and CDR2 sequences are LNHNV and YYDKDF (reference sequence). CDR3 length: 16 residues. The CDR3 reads CATSRDKSGTDNEQFF. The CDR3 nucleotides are TGTGCCACCAGCAGAGATAAGAGCGGGACTGACAATGAGCAGTTCTTC.

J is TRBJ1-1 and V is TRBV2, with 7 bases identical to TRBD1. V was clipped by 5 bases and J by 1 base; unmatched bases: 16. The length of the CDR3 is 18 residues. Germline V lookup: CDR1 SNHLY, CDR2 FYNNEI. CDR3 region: CASSQTLTGSGANTEAFF. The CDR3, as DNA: TGTGCCAGCAGTCAAACCTTGACAGGGTCGGGGGCGAACACTGAAGCTTTCTTT.

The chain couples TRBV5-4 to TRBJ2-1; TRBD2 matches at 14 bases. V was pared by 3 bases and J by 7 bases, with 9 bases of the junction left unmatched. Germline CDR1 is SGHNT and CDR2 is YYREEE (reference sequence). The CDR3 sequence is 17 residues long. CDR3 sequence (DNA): TGTGCCAGCAGCTCTAACGGACTAGCGGGAGGAGATAATGAGCAGTTCTTC. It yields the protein CASSSNGLAGGDNEQFF. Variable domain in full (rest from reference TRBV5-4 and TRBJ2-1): ETGVTQSPTHLIKTRGQQVTLRCSSQSGHNTVSWYQQALGQGPQFIFQYYREEENGRGNFPPRFSGLQFPNYSSELNVNALELDDSALYLCASSSNGLAGGDNEQFFGPGTRLTVL.

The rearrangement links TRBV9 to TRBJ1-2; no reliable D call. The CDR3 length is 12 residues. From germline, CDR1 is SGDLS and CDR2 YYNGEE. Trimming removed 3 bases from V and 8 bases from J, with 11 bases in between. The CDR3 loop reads CASSGRWSGYTF. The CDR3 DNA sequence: TGTGCCAGCAGCGGCCGGTGGAGCGGCTACACCTTC.

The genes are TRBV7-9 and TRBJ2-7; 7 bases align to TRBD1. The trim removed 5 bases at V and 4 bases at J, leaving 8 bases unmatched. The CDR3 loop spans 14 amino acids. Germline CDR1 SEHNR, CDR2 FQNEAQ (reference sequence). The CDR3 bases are TGTGCCAGCAGCCCCAACCAGGGGGAATACGAGCAGTACTTC. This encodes CASSPNQGEYEQYF.

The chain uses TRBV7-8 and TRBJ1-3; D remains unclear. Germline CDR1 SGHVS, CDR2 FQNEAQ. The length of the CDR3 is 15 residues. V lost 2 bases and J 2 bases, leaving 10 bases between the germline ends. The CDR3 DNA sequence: TGTGCCAGCAGCTTACGATCCACCACTGGAAACACCATATATTTT. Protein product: CASSLRSTTGNTIYF.

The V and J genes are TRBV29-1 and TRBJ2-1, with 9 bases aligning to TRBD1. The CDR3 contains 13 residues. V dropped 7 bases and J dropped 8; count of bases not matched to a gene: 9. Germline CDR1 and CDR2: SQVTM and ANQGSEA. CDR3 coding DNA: TGCAGCGCGGGACAGGGTACGCGATATGAGCAGTTCTTC. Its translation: CSAGQGTRYEQFF.

The CDR3 spells CASSMLGTSYEQYF. The CDR3 region has the DNA TGTGCCAGCAGCATGCTGGGGACTAGCTACGAGCAGTACTTC. V usage is TRBV7-8 and J usage is TRBJ2-7, with TRBD2 identical over 8 bases. The V gene end was trimmed by 5 bases and the J gene end by 3 bases; junction bases not matched to a gene: 6. The CDR3 is 14 residues long. Germline V CDR1 and CDR2: SGHVS, FQNEAQ.

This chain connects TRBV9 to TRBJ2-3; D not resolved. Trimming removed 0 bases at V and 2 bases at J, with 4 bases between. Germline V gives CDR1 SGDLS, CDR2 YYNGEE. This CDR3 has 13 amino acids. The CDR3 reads CASSVDVTDTQYF. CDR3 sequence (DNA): TGTGCCAGCAGCGTAGATGTCACAGATACGCAGTATTTT.

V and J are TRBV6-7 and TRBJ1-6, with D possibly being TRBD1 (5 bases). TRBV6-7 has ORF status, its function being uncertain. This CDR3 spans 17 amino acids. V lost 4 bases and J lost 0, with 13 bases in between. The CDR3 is CASSSRQRSSYNSPLHF. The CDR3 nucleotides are TGTGCCAGCAGTTCCCGACAGAGGAGCTCCTATAATTCACCCCTCCACTTT.

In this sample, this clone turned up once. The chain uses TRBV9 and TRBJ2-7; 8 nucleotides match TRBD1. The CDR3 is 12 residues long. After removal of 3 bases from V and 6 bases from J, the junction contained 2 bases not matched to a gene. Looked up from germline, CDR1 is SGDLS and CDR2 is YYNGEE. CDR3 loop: CASSETGVEQYF. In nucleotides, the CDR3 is TGTGCCAGCAGCGAGACAGGGGTCGAGCAGTACTTC.

CDR3 DNA sequence: TGCAGCGTTGAACTGCTGCCAGGGGTCCACAATGAGCAGTTCTTC. Amino acids: CSVELLPGVHNEQFF. The J gene is TRBJ2-1, the V gene TRBV29-1, with D perhaps matching TRBD1 (6 bases). CDR1 SQVTM and CDR2 ANQGSEA come from the germline V gene. Trimming cost V 2 bases and J 5 bases, with 16 bases left between them. There are 15 residues in the CDR3.

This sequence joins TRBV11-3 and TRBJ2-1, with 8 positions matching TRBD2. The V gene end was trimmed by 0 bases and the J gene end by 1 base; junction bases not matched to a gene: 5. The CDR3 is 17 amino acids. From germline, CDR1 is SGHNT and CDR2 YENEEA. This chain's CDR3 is CASSLDSASGSYNEQFF. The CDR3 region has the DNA TGTGCCAGCAGCTTAGATAGCGCTAGCGGGTCCTACAATGAGCAGTTCTTC.

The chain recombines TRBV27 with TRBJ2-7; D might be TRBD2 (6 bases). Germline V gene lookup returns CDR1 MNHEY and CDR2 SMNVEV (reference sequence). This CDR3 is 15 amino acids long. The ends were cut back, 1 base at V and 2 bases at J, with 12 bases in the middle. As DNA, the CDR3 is TGTGCCAGCAGTTTATTGGCCGGGGGAACCTACGAGCAGTACTTC. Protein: CASSLLAGGTYEQYF.

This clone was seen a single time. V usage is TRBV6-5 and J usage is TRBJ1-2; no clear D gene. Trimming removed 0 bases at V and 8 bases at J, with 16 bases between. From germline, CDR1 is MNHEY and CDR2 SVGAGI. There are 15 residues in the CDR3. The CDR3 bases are TGTGCCAGCAGTTACTCGGGTTCAGGAGCGCTCGGCTACACCTTC. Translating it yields CASSYSGSGALGYTF.

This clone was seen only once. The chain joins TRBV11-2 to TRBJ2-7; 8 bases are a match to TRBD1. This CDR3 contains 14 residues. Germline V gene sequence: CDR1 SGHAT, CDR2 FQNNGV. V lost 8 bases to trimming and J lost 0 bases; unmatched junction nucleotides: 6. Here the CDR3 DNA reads TGTGCCAGCCGGGGACAGGCAAACTCCTACGAGCAGTACTTC. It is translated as CASRGQANSYEQYF.

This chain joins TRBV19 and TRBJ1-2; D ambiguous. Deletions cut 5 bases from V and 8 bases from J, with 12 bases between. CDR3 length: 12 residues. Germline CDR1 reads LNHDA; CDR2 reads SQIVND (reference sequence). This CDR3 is CASSARLGGYTF. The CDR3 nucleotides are TGTGCCAGTAGTGCCCGTTTAGGCGGCTACACCTTC.

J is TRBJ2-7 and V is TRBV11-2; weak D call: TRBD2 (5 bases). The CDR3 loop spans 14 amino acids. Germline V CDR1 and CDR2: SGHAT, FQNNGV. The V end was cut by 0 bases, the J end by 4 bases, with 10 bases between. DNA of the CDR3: TGTGCCAGCAGCTTAGATTTCGGGGAGTACGAGCAGTACTTC. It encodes CASSLDFGEYEQYF.